Reported below is one T cell receptor beta chain. Authors' methods: For nucleated cells, counts were estimated from reference gene primer amplification. The table came from immunoSEQ multiplex PCR; TCRdb's copy has only in-frame clones and leaves some out. V, J and clone size were drawn from that table, and D and trimming were deduced from the DNA. The profile shows about 70,000 clones, about four fifths of them singletons. The sample originates from a study of blood T cell repertoires in COVID-19. Study in general: Acute and convalescent COVID-19 specimens originated in the United States, Italy and Spain. From T cells, B-cell-depleted T cells, or PBMCs came the material, which was cDNA or gDNA.

Germline V CDR1 and CDR2: SGHDT, YYEEEE. V gave up 0 bases and J gave up 0 bases, with 10 bases separating them. This CDR3 has 15 amino acids. This chain connects TRBV5-6 to TRBJ2-7; TRBD1 might be the D (5 bases). The receptor's source is a man aged 70-80 years with acute or convalescent COVID-19. The sample taken for sequencing was peripheral blood. The CDR3 DNA follows: TGTGCCAGCAGCTTGGAACAGGCCATCTCCTACGAGCAGTACTTC. Translated: CASSLEQAISYEQYF. Using reference TRBV5-6 and TRBJ2-7 for the parts outside the CDR3, the full variable domain is DAGVTQSPTHLIKTRGQQVTLRCSPKSGHDTVSWYQQALGQGPQFIFQYYEEEERQRGNFPDRFSGHQFPNYSSELNVNALLLGDSALYLCASSLEQAISYEQYFGPGTRLTVT.